The rows below give T cell receptor beta chains drawn from one sample of a study of OX40 agonist ivuxolimab in advanced cancers. The table came from immunoSEQ multiplex PCR; TCRdb's copy has only in-frame clones and leaves some out. The sample lists over 40,000 clones; around 87% were seen once. The sample consisted of CD4+ or CD8+ T cells sorted from blood, taken in a trial of the OX40 agonist ivuxolimab. These receptors came from an adult with an advanced solid tumor such as melanoma, head and neck, liver or kidney cancer. CDR3s include the opening cysteine and the closing phenylalanine or tryptophan. Fields, in order: J gene, V gene, D gene, CDR3 length, clone size, CDR3 DNA, CDR3 protein. A D gene is named only where the DNA matches it firmly. Not every row has a clone size; where given, it reads once, few, many or a size class.

TRBJ2-3,TRBV7-9,TRBD1,13,-,TGTGCCAGCGCCCAGGGGGCAATAGATACGCAGTATTTT,CASAQGAIDTQYF
TRBJ2-7,TRBV11-2,-,15,-,TGTGCCAGCAGCTTACACGACACCTTTATAAGGGAGCAGTACTTC,CASSLHDTFIREQYF
TRBJ1-4,TRBV7-3,-,14,-,TGTGCCAGCAACCCAGGAACCCGTGGAGAAAAACTGTTTTTT,CASNPGTRGEKLFF
TRBJ2-1,TRBV29-1,-,12,-,TGCAGCCTTCGTAGGGGGTTCAATGAGCAGTTCTTC,CSLRRGFNEQFF
TRBJ1-4,TRBV28,-,15,-,TGTGCCAGCAGTTTATGGACAGCAACTAATGAAAAACTGTTTTTT,CASSLWTATNEKLFF
TRBJ2-1,TRBV5-1,-,15,-,TGCGCCAGCAGCTTGTTGGTTAGTGCTTCCAATGAGCAGTTCTTC,CASSLLVSASNEQFF
TRBJ1-2,TRBV13,TRBD1,13,-,TGTGCCAGCAGCATTACAGGGGGCTATGGCTACACCTTC,CASSITGGYGYTF
TRBJ1-6,TRBV20-1,-,10,-,TGCAGTGCTAGTACATCACCCCTCCACTTT,CSASTSPLHF
TRBJ1-1,TRBV7-3,-,13,-,TGTGCCAGCAGCCCCACACCAGACACTGAAGCTTTCTTT,CASSPTPDTEAFF
TRBJ2-4,TRBV7-8,TRBD1,13,-,TGTGCCAGCAGCCTACAGGGGATAAACATTCAGTACTTC,CASSLQGINIQYF
TRBJ2-5,TRBV30,-,10,-,TGTGCCTGGAGTGGCGAGACCCAGTACTTC,CAWSGETQYF
TRBJ1-1,TRBV28,-,14,-,TGTGCCAGCAGTTCGGCAGGGGTGAACACTGAAGCTTTCTTT,CASSSAGVNTEAFF
TRBJ2-7,TRBV6-1,-,12,-,TGTGCCAGCATCGACAGCACCTACGAGCAGTACTTC,CASIDSTYEQYF
TRBJ1-1,TRBV15,-,14,-,TGTGCCACCAGCAGAGATCCCGGCACACCTGAAGCTTTCTTT,CATSRDPGTPEAFF
TRBJ1-2,TRBV10-3,TRBD1,14,-,TGTGCCATCAGTGAATCTGGACAGGGGGGTGGCTACACCTTC,CAISESGQGGGYTF
TRBJ1-5,TRBV7-6,-,14,-,TGTGCCAGCAGCTTAGCGCAGGAGAGTGGAGCCCAGCATTTT,CASSLAQESGAQHF
TRBJ2-7,TRBV11-3,-,13,once,TGTGCCAGCAGCTCGGGAGTAATGTACGAGCAGTACTTC,CASSSGVMYEQYF
TRBJ1-1,TRBV9,TRBD1,15,-,TGTGCCAGCAGCGTAGATGAGGGGACAGACACTGAAGCTTTCTTT,CASSVDEGTDTEAFF
TRBJ2-7,TRBV18,-,15,few,TGTGCCAGCTCACCTACTAGTTCCGCTCGTTACGAGCAGTACTTC,CASSPTSSARYEQYF
TRBJ2-3,TRBV28,-,14,-,TGTGCCAGCAGTTTGCCGACTAAATCAGATACGCAGTATTTT,CASSLPTKSDTQYF
TRBJ1-1,TRBV10-3,TRBD1,14,once,TGTGCCATCAGGGTGGGACAGGGGACCACTGAAGCTTTCTTT,CAIRVGQGTTEAFF
TRBJ2-5,TRBV7-9,TRBD2,15,-,TGTGCCAGCAGCCCCCTAGCGGGGGGGGGAGAGACCCAGTACTTC,CASSPLAGGGETQYF
TRBJ2-1,TRBV14,TRBD1,13,-,TGTGCCAGCAGCGGGGGACAGTTCAATGAGCAGTTCTTC,CASSGGQFNEQFF
TRBJ1-3,TRBV6-1,-,16,-,TGTGCCAGCAGTGAAGCTGGTCTCGGGGGTGGAAACACCATATATTTT,CASSEAGLGGGNTIYF
TRBJ2-2,TRBV18,-,17,-,TGTGCCAGCTCACCATACCTCACAGGCTCGGGAACCGGGGAGCTGTTTTTT,CASSPYLTGSGTGELFF
TRBJ1-2,TRBV5-1,-,14,-,TGCGCCAGCAGCTTGGATGGCAGAAACTATGGCTACACCTTC,CASSLDGRNYGYTF
TRBJ2-1,TRBV6-5,TRBD2,15,once,TGTGCCAGCAGTTACTCTACTAGCGGCCACAATGAGCAGTTCTTC,CASSYSTSGHNEQFF
TRBJ2-7,TRBV11-3,TRBD2,16,-,TGTGCCAGCAGCTTAGAAGGCGGGAGAATATACTACGAGCAGTACTTC,CASSLEGGRIYYEQYF
TRBJ2-7,TRBV19,TRBD1,13,-,TGTGCCACCCGTCACAGGGGTGGCAACGAGCAGTACTTC,CATRHRGGNEQYF
TRBJ2-5,TRBV11-2,TRBD2,15,-,TGTGCCAGCAGCTTAAGACTAGCGGGAGGGGAGACCCAGTACTTC,CASSLRLAGGETQYF
TRBJ2-3,TRBV5-1,-,12,-,TGCGCCAGCAGCTTGGGATCGGATACGCAGTATTTT,CASSLGSDTQYF
TRBJ2-3,TRBV7-9,TRBD2,18,-,TGTGCCAGCAGCTTAAGGGCCCTAGCGGGAGGGCTCATAGATACGCAGTATTTT,CASSLRALAGGLIDTQYF
TRBJ1-2,TRBV9,-,14,-,TGTGCCAGCAGCGTAGCTAAGGGGCAATCTGGCTACACCTTC,CASSVAKGQSGYTF
TRBJ2-5,TRBV5-4,-,15,-,TGTGCCAGCAGCAACAGGCACGGATCCCAAGAGACCCAGTACTTC,CASSNRHGSQETQYF
TRBJ2-1,TRBV25-1,-,13,-,TGTGCCAGCCGTTGGGCTTATACAAATGAGCAGTTCTTC,CASRWAYTNEQFF
TRBJ2-1,TRBV28,-,13,-,TGTGCCACCCAGCAGTTACCCGGGGATGAGCAGTTCTTC,CATQQLPGDEQFF
TRBJ1-6,TRBV2,-,14,few,TGTGCCAGCAGTTTCCAAGAATATAATTCACCCCTCCACTTT,CASSFQEYNSPLHF
TRBJ2-5,TRBV5-5,-,11,-,TGTGCCAGCAGCTCTCAAGAGACCCAGTACTTC,CASSSQETQYF
TRBJ1-5,TRBV28,TRBD1,15,-,TGTGCCAGCAGTTCGGAGGGGACAGGGAAACAGCCCCAGCATTTT,CASSSEGTGKQPQHF
TRBJ1-3,TRBV4-2,-,19,-,TGTGCCAGCAGCCAAGCGGGACACCAACGGAGGGGATCTGGAAACACCATATATTTT,CASSQAGHQRRGSGNTIYF
TRBJ1-4,TRBV27,-,14,-,TGTGCCAGCAGCAGAGACAGGAATAATGAAAAACTGTTTTTT,CASSRDRNNEKLFF
TRBJ2-1,TRBV11-2,-,13,-,TGTGCCAGCAGCTTAGATTTTCGGGATGAGCAGTTCTTC,CASSLDFRDEQFF
TRBJ2-7,TRBV28,TRBD1,14,-,TGTGCCACCCTTCCCGGGACAGGGGCCTACGAGCAGTACTTC,CATLPGTGAYEQYF
TRBJ2-1,TRBV11-3,TRBD2,16,-,TGTGCCAGCAGCTCACTAGCGGGAGGGTCCTACAATGAGCAGTTCTTC,CASSSLAGGSYNEQFF
TRBJ1-3,TRBV6-5,TRBD1,13,-,TGTGCCAGCCTGACAGGGGTTGGAAACACCATATATTTT,CASLTGVGNTIYF
TRBJ1-1,TRBV29-1,-,14,-,TGCAGCGTTCTCCTACAGGGATTCGGGACTGAAGCTTTCTTT,CSVLLQGFGTEAFF
TRBJ2-1,TRBV5-5,-,18,-,TGTGCCAGCAGCTTGGGAGGGTATCGGGAGAACTTTTACAATGAGCAGTTCTTC,CASSLGGYRENFYNEQFF
TRBJ2-1,TRBV7-6,-,14,-,TGTGCCAGCAGCTTAGTAGCGAATCTCGATGAGCAGTTCTTC,CASSLVANLDEQFF
TRBJ2-3,TRBV7-9,TRBD2,18,-,TGTGCCAGCAGCCCTAGGGCGACTAGCGGGAGGGCAAGAGATACGCAGTATTTT,CASSPRATSGRARDTQYF
TRBJ1-4,TRBV30,TRBD1,13,-,TGTGCCTGGGGCAGGGGGGGGAATGAAAAACTGTTTTTT,CAWGRGGNEKLFF
TRBJ2-3,TRBV11-3,-,12,-,TGTGCCAGCAGCTTAGCGTCCGATACGCAGTATTTT,CASSLASDTQYF
TRBJ2-1,TRBV7-9,-,15,-,TGTGCCAGCCGGCTCCTCGGCGGGACTTACAATGAGCAGTTCTTC,CASRLLGGTYNEQFF